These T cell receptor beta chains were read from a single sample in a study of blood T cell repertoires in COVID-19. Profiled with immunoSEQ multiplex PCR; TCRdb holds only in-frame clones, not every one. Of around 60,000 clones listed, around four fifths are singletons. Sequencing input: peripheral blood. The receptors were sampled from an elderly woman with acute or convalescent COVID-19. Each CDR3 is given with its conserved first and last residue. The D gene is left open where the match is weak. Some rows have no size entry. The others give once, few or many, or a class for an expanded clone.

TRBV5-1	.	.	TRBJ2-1	CASSAGYEQFF	TGCGCCAGCAGCGCCGGGTATGAGCAGTTCTTC
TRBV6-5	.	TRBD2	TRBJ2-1	CASSYDALAGNEQFF	TGTGCCAGCAGTTACGACGCACTAGCGGGCAATGAGCAGTTCTTC
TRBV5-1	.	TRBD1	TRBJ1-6	CASSVQTGSNSPLHF	TGCGCCAGCAGCGTACAGACAGGGTCCAATTCACCCCTCCACTTT
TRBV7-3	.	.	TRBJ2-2	CASSLLTRSEAGELFF	TGTGCCAGCAGCTTATTGACTAGGTCGGAAGCCGGGGAGCTGTTTTTT
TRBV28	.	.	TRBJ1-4	CASSTLGGEKLFF	TGTGCCAGCAGTACGCTAGGGGGTGAAAAACTGTTTTTT
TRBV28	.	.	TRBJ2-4	CASSLSAGVKNIQYF	TGTGCCAGCAGTTTATCCGCAGGGGTCAAAAACATTCAGTACTTC
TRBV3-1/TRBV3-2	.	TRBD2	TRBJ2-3	CASSPGTSGAYMHTQYF	TGTGCCAGCAGCCCCGGGACTAGCGGGGCCTATATGCATACGCAGTATTTT
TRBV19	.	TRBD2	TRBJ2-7	CASSILAGVTDEQYF	TGTGCCAGTAGTATACTAGCGGGAGTAACAGACGAGCAGTACTTC
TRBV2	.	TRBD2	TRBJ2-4	CASSEALLAGGKNIQYF	TGTGCCAGCAGTGAAGCGCTTCTAGCGGGAGGCAAAAACATTCAGTACTTC
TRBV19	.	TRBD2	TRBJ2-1	CASSLLAVSYNEQFF	TGTGCCAGTAGTCTACTAGCGGTCTCCTACAATGAGCAGTTCTTC
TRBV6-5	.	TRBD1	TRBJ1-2	CASSRTGDNYGYTF	TGTGCCAGCAGCCGGACAGGCGACAACTATGGCTACACCTTC
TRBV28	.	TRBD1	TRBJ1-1	CASTPQGPQNTEAFF	TGTGCCAGCACCCCACAGGGGCCCCAGAACACTGAAGCTTTCTTT
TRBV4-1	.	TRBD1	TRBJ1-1	CASSLQGAQGTEAFF	TGCGCCAGCAGCCTACAGGGGGCGCAGGGCACTGAAGCTTTCTTT
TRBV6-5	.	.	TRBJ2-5	CASSRLEETQYF	TGTGCCAGCAGCCGACTAGAAGAGACCCAGTACTTC
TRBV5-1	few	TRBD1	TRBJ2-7	CASSLGQGKQYF	TGCGCCAGCAGCCTAGGACAGGGCAAGCAGTACTTC
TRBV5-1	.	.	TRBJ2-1	CASSQPQMNEQFF	TGCGCCAGCAGTCAACCTCAGATGAATGAGCAGTTCTTC
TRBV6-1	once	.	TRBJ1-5	CASSEALRAVTRRQPQHF	TGTGCCAGCAGTGAAGCGCTCAGGGCCGTGACGCGTAGGCAGCCCCAGCATTTT
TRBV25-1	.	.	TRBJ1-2	CASSDGDGYTF	TGTGCCAGCTCCGACGGGGATGGCTACACCTTC
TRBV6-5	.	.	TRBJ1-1	CASSYGLGGDKTEAFF	TGTGCCAGCAGTTACGGACTAGGGGGGGATAAGACTGAAGCTTTCTTT
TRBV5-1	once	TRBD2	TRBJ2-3	CASSLQLAGVADTQYF	TGCGCCAGCAGCTTACAGCTAGCGGGAGTCGCAGATACGCAGTATTTT
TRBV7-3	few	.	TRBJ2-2	CASSLTRPGELFF	TGTGCCAGCAGCTTAACTCGTCCCGGGGAGCTGTTTTTT
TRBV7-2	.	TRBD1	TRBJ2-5	CASSLARGRQETQYF	TGTGCCAGCAGCTTAGCAAGGGGGCGGCAAGAGACCCAGTACTTC
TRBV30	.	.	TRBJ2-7	CAWSVPGLSSYEQYF	TGTGCCTGGAGTGTACCGGGACTGAGCTCCTACGAGCAGTACTTC
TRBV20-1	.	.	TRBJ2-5	CSASGIVASYPETQYF	TGCAGTGCTAGTGGTATTGTCGCGTCCTACCCAGAGACCCAGTACTTC
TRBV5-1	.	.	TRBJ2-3	CASSLGGGPTDTQYF	TGCGCCAGCAGCTTGGGGGGGGGCCCCACAGATACGCAGTATTTT
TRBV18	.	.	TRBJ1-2	CASSPPALSGYTF	TGTGCCAGCTCACCACCCGCGCTGAGTGGCTACACCTTC
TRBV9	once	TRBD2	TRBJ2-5	CASSVHPGLAGREETQYF	TGTGCCAGCAGCGTCCACCCGGGGCTAGCGGGTCGAGAAGAGACCCAGTACTTC
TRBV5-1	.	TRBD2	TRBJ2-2	CASSLGLAGGRTTGELFF	TGCGCCAGCAGCTTGGGCCTAGCGGGAGGAAGGACGACCGGGGAGCTGTTTTTT
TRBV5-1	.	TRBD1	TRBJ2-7	CASRTGGGYEQYF	TGCGCCAGCCGGACAGGGGGCGGTTACGAGCAGTACTTC